This T cell receptor (beta chain) was observed in a study of cytomegalovirus exposure and HLA in healthy donors. Study-wide background: Most genotyped donors, over 70% of some 400, had Caucasian-associated genetic ancestry.

In the PCR, 60 Vbeta and 13 Jbeta primers were used. Profiling relied on immunoSEQ multiplex PCR, and the TCRdb table lists in-frame clones only, not all of them. The sample gives about 83,000 clones, roughly 81% of which show up once; around 2% is in the top ten. A note on this clone: Its cognate antigen is unknown.

All donors participated as healthy donors of bone marrow. Germline V lookup: CDR1 SNHLY, CDR2 FYNNEI. V shed 2 bases and J shed 8 bases, with 18 bases lying between them. The CDR3 consists of 16 residues. General study findings and limits: A prior analysis recorded that most TCR beta V segments were productive about 90% or about 30% of the time.

Sequences were obtained from PBMCs. This receptor was identified in a woman in her 30s in good health and CMV-seronegative. The genes are TRBV2 and TRBJ1-4, with D possibly matching TRBD1 (5 bases). The CDR3 sequence: CASSEFTTGFREKLFF. The CDR3, as DNA: TGTGCCAGCAGTGAATTCACAACAGGATTTCGGGAAAAACTGTTTTTT.